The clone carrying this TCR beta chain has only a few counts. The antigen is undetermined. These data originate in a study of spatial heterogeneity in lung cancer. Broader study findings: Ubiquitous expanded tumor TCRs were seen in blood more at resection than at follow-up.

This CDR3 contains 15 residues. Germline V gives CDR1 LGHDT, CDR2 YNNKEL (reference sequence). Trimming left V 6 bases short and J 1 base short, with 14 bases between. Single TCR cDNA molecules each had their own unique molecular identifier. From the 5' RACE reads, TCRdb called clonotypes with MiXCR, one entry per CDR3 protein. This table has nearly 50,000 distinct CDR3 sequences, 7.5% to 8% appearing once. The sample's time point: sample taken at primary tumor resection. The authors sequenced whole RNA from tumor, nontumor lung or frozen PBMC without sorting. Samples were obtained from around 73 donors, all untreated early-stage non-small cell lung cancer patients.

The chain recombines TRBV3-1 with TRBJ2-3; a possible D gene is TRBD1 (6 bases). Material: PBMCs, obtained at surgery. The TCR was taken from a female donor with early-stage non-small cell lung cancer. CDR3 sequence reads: CASRLKGVRTDTQYF. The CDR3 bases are TGTGCCAGCAGACTCAAGGGGGTGCGCACAGATACGCAGTATTTT.